This is a list of T cell receptor beta chains from one sample in a study of T cell repertoires in cytomegalovirus infection. MiXCR, run by TCRdb on the reads, gives a single entry per CDR3 protein. This table holds approximately 750,000 distinct CDR3 sequences, 35% found once. Sequenced sample: PBMCs. The source is a human donor in good health (CMV status not recorded). Some clones in this sample may be carry-over from other donors' samples. Each CDR3 is given with its conserved first and last residue. Each record gives: D gene, clone size, V gene, J gene, CDR3 protein, CDR3 DNA. D genes are given only for firm matches. Some rows have no size entry. The others give once, few or many, or a class for an expanded clone.

d_gene: .; abundance: .; v_gene: TRBV28; j_gene: TRBJ1-5; CDR3aa: CASSAGGTVSNQPQHF; CDR3nt: TGTGCCAGCAGTGCAGGTGGGACGGTGAGCAATCAGCCCCAGCATTTT
d_gene: .; abundance: .; v_gene: TRBV6-6; j_gene: TRBJ2-7; CDR3aa: CASSYEGWSPSTLEQYF; CDR3nt: TGTGCCAGCAGTTACGAGGGGTGGTCTCCATCGACTCTCGAGCAGTACTTC
d_gene: TRBD2; abundance: .; v_gene: TRBV7-3; j_gene: TRBJ2-7; CDR3aa: CASSPRAGGMDEQYF; CDR3nt: TGTGCCAGCAGCCCCAGGGCGGGAGGGATGGACGAGCAGTACTTC
d_gene: .; abundance: .; v_gene: TRBV11-2; j_gene: TRBJ2-2; CDR3aa: CASSFFSVQNTGELFF; CDR3nt: TGTGCCAGCAGCTTTTTCAGCGTACAGAACACCGGGGAGCTGTTTTTT
d_gene: .; abundance: .; v_gene: TRBV7-3; j_gene: TRBJ2-3; CDR3aa: CASSSLAWRGYDTQYF; CDR3nt: TGTGCCAGCAGCTCCCTCGCTTGGCGGGGCTACGATACGCAGTATTTT
d_gene: .; abundance: .; v_gene: TRBV5-6; j_gene: TRBJ1-2; CDR3aa: CASSLGGGYDGYTF; CDR3nt: TGTGCCAGCAGCTTGGGGGGGGGCTACGATGGCTACACCTTC
d_gene: .; abundance: .; v_gene: TRBV30; j_gene: TRBJ2-7; CDR3aa: CAWAPDRDSYEQYF; CDR3nt: TGTGCCTGGGCTCCGGACCGCGACTCCTACGAGCAGTACTTC
d_gene: .; abundance: .; v_gene: TRBV7-6; j_gene: TRBJ2-2; CDR3aa: CASSLVGRDTGELFF; CDR3nt: TGTGCCAGCAGCTTAGTGGGTAGGGACACCGGGGAGCTGTTTTTT
d_gene: TRBD2; abundance: .; v_gene: TRBV20-1; j_gene: TRBJ2-3; CDR3aa: CSARAGTSGDTDTQYF; CDR3nt: TGCAGTGCTAGAGCCGGGACTAGCGGGGATACAGATACGCAGTATTTT
d_gene: .; abundance: few; v_gene: TRBV24-1; j_gene: TRBJ1-1; CDR3aa: CATQDPNTEAFF; CDR3nt: TGTGCCACCCAAGACCCGAACACTGAAGCTTTCTTT
d_gene: .; abundance: .; v_gene: TRBV12-5; j_gene: TRBJ1-2; CDR3aa: CASGLGANYGYTF; CDR3nt: TGTGCTAGTGGTTTGGGGGCTAACTATGGCTACACCTTC
d_gene: .; abundance: .; v_gene: TRBV7-9; j_gene: TRBJ2-5; CDR3aa: CASRGGAPPQETQYF; CDR3nt: TGTGCCAGCAGGGGGGGGGCGCCCCCCCAAGAGACCCAGTACTTC
d_gene: .; abundance: .; v_gene: TRBV7-2; j_gene: TRBJ2-7; CDR3aa: CASSFESAYEQYF; CDR3nt: TGTGCCAGCAGCTTCGAGTCAGCCTACGAGCAGTACTTC
d_gene: .; abundance: once; v_gene: TRBV27; j_gene: TRBJ2-1; CDR3aa: CASSFDRTNEQSF; CDR3nt: TGTGCCAGCAGTTTCGACAGGACCAATGAGCAGTCCTTC
d_gene: TRBD1; abundance: .; v_gene: TRBV28; j_gene: TRBJ1-1; CDR3aa: CASSIEPGQADTEAFF; CDR3nt: TGTGCCAGCAGTATTGAGCCGGGACAGGCGGACACTGAAGCTTTCTTT
d_gene: .; abundance: many; v_gene: TRBV7-8; j_gene: TRBJ1-2; CDR3aa: CASSLARRESFGYTF; CDR3nt: TGTGCCAGCAGCTTAGCAAGAAGGGAGAGTTTTGGCTACACCTTC
d_gene: .; abundance: few; v_gene: TRBV11-3; j_gene: TRBJ2-3; CDR3aa: CASSLYGSLTDTQYF; CDR3nt: TGTGCCAGCAGCTTGTACGGGAGCCTCACAGATACGCAGTATTTT
d_gene: .; abundance: many; v_gene: TRBV7-2; j_gene: TRBJ1-1; CDR3aa: CASSLTGLEAFF; CDR3nt: TGTGCCAGCAGCTTAACCGGACTTGAAGCTTTCTTT
d_gene: .; abundance: .; v_gene: TRBV9; j_gene: TRBJ1-5; CDR3aa: CASSGGERGQPQHF; CDR3nt: TGTGCCAGCAGCGGAGGGGAGCGTGGTCAGCCCCAGCATTTT
d_gene: .; abundance: .; v_gene: TRBV6-6; j_gene: TRBJ1-2; CDR3aa: CASSYSRETGYTF; CDR3nt: TGTGCCAGCAGTTACTCGAGGGAGACGGGCTACACCTTC
d_gene: .; abundance: .; v_gene: TRBV20-1; j_gene: TRBJ2-3; CDR3aa: CSAEKDFTDTQYF; CDR3nt: TGCAGTGCTGAGAAAGACTTCACAGATACGCAGTATTTT
d_gene: .; abundance: few; v_gene: TRBV2; j_gene: TRBJ1-1; CDR3aa: CASSETGDTEAFF; CDR3nt: TGTGCCAGCAGTGAGACGGGGGACACTGAAGCTTTCTTT